The T cell receptor (beta chain) under discussion was sequenced for a study of cytomegalovirus exposure and HLA in healthy donors. Study-level results: Immune exposure information comprised only CMV serostatus.

Details on this clone: Its antigen is not identified.

The primer mix had 60 Vbeta and 13 Jbeta primers. This table comes from immunoSEQ multiplex PCR, and its TCRdb copy is limited to in-frame clones, with some not included. This repertoire shows fewer than 70,000 clones, about 73% found once; its top ten account for roughly 11%. The receptor comes from an older woman in good health and CMV-seropositive. The specimen was PBMCs.

The CDR3 loop is CASSPTGTEQYF. Written as DNA, the CDR3 is TGTGCCAGCAGCCCCACAGGGACCGAGCAGTACTTC. J is TRBJ2-7 and V is TRBV6-1; TRBD1 might be the D (6 bases). V lost 6 bases and J 6 bases, leaving 12 bases between the germline ends. The CDR3 contains 12 residues. The germline V gene has CDR1 MNHNS and CDR2 SASEGT.